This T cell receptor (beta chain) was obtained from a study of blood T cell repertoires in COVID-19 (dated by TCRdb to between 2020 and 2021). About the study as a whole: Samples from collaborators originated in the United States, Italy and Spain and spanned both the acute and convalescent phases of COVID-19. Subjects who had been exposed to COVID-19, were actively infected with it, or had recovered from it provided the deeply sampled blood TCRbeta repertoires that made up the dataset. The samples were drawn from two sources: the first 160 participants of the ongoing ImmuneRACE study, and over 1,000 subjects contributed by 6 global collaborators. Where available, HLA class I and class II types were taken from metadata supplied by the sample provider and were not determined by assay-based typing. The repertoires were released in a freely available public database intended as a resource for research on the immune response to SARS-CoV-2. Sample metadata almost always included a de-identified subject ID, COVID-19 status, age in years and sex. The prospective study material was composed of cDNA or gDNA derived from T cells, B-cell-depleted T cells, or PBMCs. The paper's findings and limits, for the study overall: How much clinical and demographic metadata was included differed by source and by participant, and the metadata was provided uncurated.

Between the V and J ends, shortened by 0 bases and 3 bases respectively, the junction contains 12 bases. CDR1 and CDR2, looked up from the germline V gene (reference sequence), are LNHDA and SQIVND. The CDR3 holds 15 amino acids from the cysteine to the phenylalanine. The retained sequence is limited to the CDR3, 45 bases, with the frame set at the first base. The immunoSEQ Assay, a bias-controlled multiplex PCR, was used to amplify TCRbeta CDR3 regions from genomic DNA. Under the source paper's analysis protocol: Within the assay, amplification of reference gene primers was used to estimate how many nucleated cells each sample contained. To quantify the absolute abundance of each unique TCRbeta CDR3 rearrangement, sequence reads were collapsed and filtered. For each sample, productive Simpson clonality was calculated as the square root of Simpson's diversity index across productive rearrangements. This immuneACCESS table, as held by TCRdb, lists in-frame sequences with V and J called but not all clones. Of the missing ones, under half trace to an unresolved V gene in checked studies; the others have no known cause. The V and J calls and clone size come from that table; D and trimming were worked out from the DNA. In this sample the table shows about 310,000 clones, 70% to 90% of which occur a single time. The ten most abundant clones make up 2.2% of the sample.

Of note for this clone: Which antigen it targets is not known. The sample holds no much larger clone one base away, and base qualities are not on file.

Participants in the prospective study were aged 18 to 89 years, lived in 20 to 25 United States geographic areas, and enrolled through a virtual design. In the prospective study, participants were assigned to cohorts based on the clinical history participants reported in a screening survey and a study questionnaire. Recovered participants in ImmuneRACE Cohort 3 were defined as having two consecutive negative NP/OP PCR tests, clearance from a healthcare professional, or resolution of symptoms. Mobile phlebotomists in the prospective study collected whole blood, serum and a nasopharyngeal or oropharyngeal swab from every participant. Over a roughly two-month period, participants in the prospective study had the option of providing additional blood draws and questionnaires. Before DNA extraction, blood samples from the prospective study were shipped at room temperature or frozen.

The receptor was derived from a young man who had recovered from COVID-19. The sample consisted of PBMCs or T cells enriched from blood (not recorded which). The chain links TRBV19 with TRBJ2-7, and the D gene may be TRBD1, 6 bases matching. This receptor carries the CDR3 CASSIEGAVGYEQYF. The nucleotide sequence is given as TGTGCCAGTAGTATAGAGGGGGCTGTGGGCTACGAGCAGTACTTC.